These 6 T cell receptor beta chains originate from one sample sequenced in a study of T cell repertoires in cytomegalovirus infection. TCRdb reprocessed the reads with MiXCR, giving one entry per CDR3 protein. The sample contains a few hundred thousand distinct CDR3 sequences, about 40% of which appear only once. These receptors have no known antigen. The specimen was cultured PBMCs, collected from culture after CMV antigen stimulation. These TCRs come from a human donor in good health (CMV status not recorded). Some clones in this sample may be carry-over from other donors' samples.

The rearrangement links TRBV20-1 to TRBJ2-5; 8 nucleotides align to TRBD1. The CDR3 covers 14 residues. CDR1 is DFQATT and CDR2 is SNEGSKA in the germline V gene (reference sequence). Trimming took 5 bases from V and 1 from J; bases not matched to a gene: 6. The CDR3: CSADAGGGQETQYF. CDR3 DNA: TGCAGTGCTGACGCAGGGGGCGGCCAAGAGACCCAGTACTTC.

In its sample, this clonotype was seen many times. The V gene is TRBV7-2, the J gene TRBJ1-1; D perhaps matches TRBD1 (5 bases). The CDR3 is 17 amino acids. Germline V lookup: CDR1 SGHTA, CDR2 FQGNSA. Trimming cost V 9 bases and J 4 bases, with 27 bases left between them. The CDR3 is CASTRLRGINDRTEAFF. The CDR3 DNA sequence: TGTGCCAGTACCAGATTGCGGGGCATCAATGATCGCACTGAAGCTTTCTTT.

CDR3 coding DNA: TGTGCCAGTCAACAGGGCCAAGAGACCCAGTACTTC. This translates into CASQQGQETQYF. This chain uses TRBV12-3 or TRBV12-4 with TRBJ2-5; D possibly corresponds to TRBD1 (6 bases). The CDR3 has 12 amino acids. V was shortened by 9 bases and J by 1 base, with 9 bases between the two germline ends.

This clonotype showed up just a few times. The chain couples TRBV7-2 to TRBJ2-5; a weak D match, TRBD2 (6 bases). Per the germline V gene, CDR1 is SGHTA and CDR2 is FQGNSA. This CDR3 spans 14 amino acids. Trimming left V 4 bases short and J 0 bases short, with 9 bases between. CDR3: CASSSTSYQETQYF. For the CDR3, the DNA is TGTGCCAGCAGCTCAACTAGCTACCAAGAGACCCAGTACTTC.

Comment on this clonotype: Germline and junction disagree at one end, which may indicate a read error. The chain is built from TRBV11-2 and TRBJ2-1, with TRBD2 matching 7 bases. The CDR3 runs 13 residues. The germline V gene has CDR1 SGHAT and CDR2 FQNNGV. CDR3 bases: TGTGCCAGCAGCATCGACTTATTGGCGGGAGCGGTCTTC. Translation gives CASSIDLLAGAVF.

This clonotype was counted a few times. CDR3 protein: CASSMRARLGTEAFF. CDR3 DNA sequence: TGTGCCAGTAGTATGAGGGCGAGGTTAGGCACTGAAGCTTTCTTT. The chain combines TRBV19 with TRBJ1-1; D gene ambiguous. The CDR3 contains 15 residues. Trimming shortened V by 3 bases and J by 4 bases, and 15 bases separated the two germline ends. Germline V gives CDR1 LNHDA, CDR2 SQIVND (reference sequence).